Detailed here is one T cell receptor beta chain. Its specificity is not known. The record originates from a study of cytomegalovirus exposure and HLA in healthy donors. Study results and limitations: Through in vitro validation, a few CMV-associated chains were shown to be specific for CMV antigens. Some V segments could not be told apart, so they were left out, TRBV6-2 and TRBV6-3 among them.

Amplification used 60 Vbeta primers and 13 Jbeta primers. Using immunoSEQ multiplex PCR, the repertoire was profiled, and TCRdb retains in-frame clones only, with some absent. Of 200,000 to 300,000 clones in the sample, around 78% were seen once. With 0 bases removed from V and 11 bases from J, the gap between germline ends came to 10 bases. This CDR3 spans 11 amino acids. The germline gives CDR1 GTSNPN, CDR2 SVGIG (reference sequence). The TCR comes from a boy aged 5-17 years in good health and CMV-seronegative. Input material: PBMCs. V and J are TRBV30 and TRBJ1-1; D perhaps matches TRBD1 (6 bases). CDR3 residues: CAWSVQGRAFF. In DNA form, the CDR3 reads TGTGCCTGGAGTGTACAGGGTAGGGCTTTCTTT.